The next 25 T cell receptor beta chains were all read from a single sample in a study of T cell responses to AZD1222 COVID-19 vaccine. Only in-frame clones appear in the TCRdb table, and some are missing; sequencing was by immunoSEQ multiplex PCR. Of tens of thousands of clones listed, roughly 90% are singletons. Sequences were derived from peripheral blood, sampled on day 0 of MenACWY control vaccination. The receptors originated from an adult in good health.

V usage is TRBV3-1 (or the pseudogene TRBV3-2) and J usage is TRBJ1-1; D remains ambiguous. The length of the CDR3 is 12 residues. CDR1 is LGHDT and CDR2 is YNNKEL in the germline V gene (reference sequence). V was clipped by 1 base and J by 2 bases, with 2 bases between them. Here the CDR3 DNA reads TGTGCCAGCAGCCAAGCCAACACTGAAGCTTTCTTT. Its translation: CASSQANTEAFF.

This clone was recorded only once. The V and J genes are TRBV11-2 and TRBJ1-4, with TRBD1 identical over 7 bases. The CDR3 is made up of 18 amino acids. The V gene's germline CDR1 is SGHAT and CDR2 FQNNGV. V gave up 5 bases and J gave up 2 bases; unmatched junction bases: 14. As DNA, the CDR3 is TGTGCCAGCAGCCAGGGTGACAGGGTATTGAGGACTAATGAAAAACTGTTTTTT. Translated: CASSQGDRVLRTNEKLFF.

CDR3 sequence: CASSQAQGNSPLHF. The CDR3 DNA reads as TGTGCCAGCAGCCAAGCACAGGGAAATTCACCCCTCCACTTT. The chain recombines TRBV3-1 (or the pseudogene TRBV3-2) with TRBJ1-6; a weak D match, TRBD1 (6 bases). The V end lost 1 base, the J end lost 7 bases, and 8 bases lay between the germline ends. CDR1 and CDR2 (germline): LGHDT, YNNKEL (reference sequence). This CDR3 contains 14 residues.

The rearrangement uses TRBV9 and TRBJ2-1; D not certain. The CDR3 contains 13 residues. Per germline, CDR1 SGDLS and CDR2 YYNGEE. The V end lost 2 bases, the J end lost 4 bases, and 7 bases lay between the germline ends. This CDR3 is CASSVGRYNEQFF. CDR3 bases: TGTGCCAGCAGCGTGGGAAGATACAATGAGCAGTTCTTC. Variable domain in full (rest from reference TRBV9 and TRBJ2-1): DSGVTQTPKHLITATGQRVTLRCSPRSGDLSVYWYQQSLDQGLQFLIQYYNGEERAKGNILERFSAQQFPDLHSELNLSSLELGDSALYFCASSVGRYNEQFFGPGTRLTVL.

Concerning this clone: In the same sample, other DNA sequences code for this CDR3. This chain connects TRBV19 to TRBJ1-5; D ambiguous. V lost 3 bases, J lost 3 bases, and 9 bases lay in between. The CDR3 runs to 14 residues. Looked up from germline, CDR1 is LNHDA and CDR2 is SQIVND (reference sequence). In DNA form, the CDR3 reads TGTGCCAGTAGTATTGGAGGGAACAATCAGCCCCAGCATTTT. Translating gives CASSIGGNNQPQHF. The full variable domain, with the rest looked up from reference TRBV19 and TRBJ1-5, is DGGITQSPKYLFRKEGQNVTLSCEQNLNHDAMYWYRQDPGQGLRLIYYSQIVNDFQKGDIAEGYSVSREKKESFPLTVTSAQKNPTAFYLCASSIGGNNQPQHFGDGTRLSIL.

V and J are TRBV6-5 and TRBJ2-1, with 9 positions matching TRBD2. V was pared by 7 bases and J by 4 bases, with 8 bases of the junction left unmatched. The CDR3 is made up of 15 amino acids. Germline V gene lookup returns CDR1 MNHEY and CDR2 SVGAGI. CDR3: CASTPSGATYNEQFF. The CDR3 DNA reads TGTGCCAGCACCCCTAGCGGGGCAACGTACAATGAGCAGTTCTTC.

The chain recombines TRBV6-2 or TRBV6-3 with TRBJ2-1, with 11 bases matching TRBD2. Germline assignment: CDR1 MNHEY and CDR2 SVGEGT. Unmatched junction bases numbered 8, after V lost 6 bases and J lost 4 bases. There are 16 residues in the CDR3. CDR3 DNA: TGTGCCAGCAGCACCTTAGCGGGGGGGTGGTACAATGAGCAGTTCTTC. It specifies CASSTLAGGWYNEQFF.

The V gene is TRBV27, the J gene TRBJ2-3, with 12 bases fitting TRBD2. Unmatched junction bases numbered 5, after V lost 1 base and J lost 0 bases. The CDR3 spans 18 residues. Per the germline V gene, CDR1 is MNHEY and CDR2 is SMNVEV (reference sequence). CDR3 DNA: TGTGCCAGCAGTTTATTCGGGACTAGCGGGCGTAGCACAGATACGCAGTATTTT. The encoded protein is CASSLFGTSGRSTDTQYF.

This chain links TRBV7-9 with TRBJ1-6, with a weak D call TRBD1 (6 bases). The CDR3 covers 15 residues. V lost 5 bases, J lost 10 bases, and 18 bases lay in between. CDR1 and CDR2 from the germline V gene are SEHNR and FQNEAQ (reference sequence). CDR3 DNA sequence: TGTGCCAGCAGCCGACAGGCCTACCAGGGGTCACCCCTCCACTTT. Amino acid sequence: CASSRQAYQGSPLHF.

The V gene is TRBV11-2, the J gene TRBJ1-1; D is undetermined. The V and J ends lost 2 bases and 5 bases respectively, with 6 bases between them. CDR1 is SGHAT, CDR2 FQNNGV, per germline. The CDR3 runs 12 residues. CDR3 sequence reads: CASSLSRTEAFF. CDR3 DNA: TGTGCCAGCAGCTTATCCAGAACTGAAGCTTTCTTT.

This clone appeared once. The V call is TRBV4-1, the J call TRBJ1-1; a possible D gene is TRBD1 (5 bases). Per the germline V gene, CDR1 is MGHRA and CDR2 is YSYEKL. The CDR3 totals 15 residues. Trimming pared 0 bases from V and 1 base from J, leaving 9 bases between. The CDR3 DNA reads as TGCGCCAGCAGCCAAGAGGTGACAGCGAACACTGAAGCTTTCTTT. As protein: CASSQEVTANTEAFF.

The chain combines TRBV7-9 with TRBJ1-2; D remains unclear. Looked up from germline, CDR1 is SEHNR and CDR2 is FQNEAQ (reference sequence). V dropped 5 bases and J dropped 7 bases, with 14 bases sitting between them. This CDR3 contains 13 residues. In DNA form, the CDR3 reads TGTGCCAGCAGCCGGGAGGAATCTAGTGGCTACACCTTC. It translates to CASSREESSGYTF.

V is TRBV9 and J is TRBJ1-1; 7 bases align to TRBD1. Trimming cost V 4 bases and J 3 bases; bases outside gene matches: 6. This CDR3 has 14 amino acids. The germline gives CDR1 SGDLS, CDR2 YYNGEE. CDR3 sequence (DNA): TGTGCCAGCAGCATGCAGGGGGAGGACACTGAAGCTTTCTTT. This encodes CASSMQGEDTEAFF.

This clone has just one count. The CDR3 nucleotides read TGTGCCTGGAGGAACAGGGGGCGTTTGAGTGGGGCCCAGTACTTC. Protein product: CAWRNRGRLSGAQYF. J is TRBJ2-5 and V is TRBV30, with TRBD1 matching 9 bases. The J segment lost 9 bases and the V segment lost 3 bases, leaving 14 bases of the junction unmatched. The germline V gene has CDR1 GTSNPN and CDR2 SVGIG (reference sequence). The CDR3 is 15 amino acids.

With respect to this clone: One junction end disagrees with the germline gene, perhaps due to a read error. This chain uses TRBV10-3 with TRBJ1-2, with D perhaps TRBD1 (5 bases). Germline CDR1 and CDR2: ENHRY and SYGVKD. CDR3 length equals 10 residues. CDR3 nucleotide sequence: TGTGCCGTCCTCCTACGGGAGGGGCTCTTC. Amino acid sequence: CAVLLREGLF.

The chain joins TRBV5-8 to TRBJ2-7; 7 positions match TRBD1. The V gene end was trimmed by 2 bases and the J gene end by 4 bases; junction bases not matched to a gene: 6. The CDR3 covers 14 residues. Germline values: CDR1 SGHTS, CDR2 YDEGEE. The DNA of the CDR3 is TGTGCCAGCAGCTTCTACACCAGGGGGTACGAGCAGTACTTC. This translates into CASSFYTRGYEQYF.

This chain joins TRBV19 and TRBJ1-1; 7 bases map to TRBD1. Trimming removed 8 bases from V and 3 bases from J; junction bases left unmatched: 9. The germline gives CDR1 LNHDA, CDR2 SQIVND (reference sequence). The CDR3 spans 14 residues. CDR3 DNA sequence: TGTGCCAGTCGAGACCGGGACAGTGACACTGAAGCTTTCTTT. Residues: CASRDRDSDTEAFF.

The gene calls are TRBV15 and TRBJ1-5, with D tentatively TRBD1 (6 bases). The CDR3 totals 19 residues. Germline-derived CDR1 and CDR2 are LNHNV and YYDKDF (reference sequence). V lost 0 bases and J 0 bases, leaving 18 bases between the germline ends. CDR3 coding DNA: TGTGCCACCAGCAGAGATTTGAGGGTTGGGGGACATAGCAATCAGCCCCAGCATTTT. Translating gives CATSRDLRVGGHSNQPQHF. Full variable domain (remainder filled in from reference TRBV15 and TRBJ1-5): DAMVIQNPRYQVTQFGKPVTLSCSQTLNHNVMYWYQQKSSQAPKLLFHYYDKDFNNEADTPDNFQSRRPNTSFCFLDIRSPGLGDTAMYLCATSRDLRVGGHSNQPQHFGDGTRLSIL.

CDR3 loop: CASKGTGVQPQHF. DNA of the CDR3: TGTGCCAGCAAGGGCACAGGGGTTCAGCCCCAGCATTTT. This chain connects TRBV2 to TRBJ1-5; TRBD1 aligns across 7 bases. Losses at the gene ends were 7 bases for V and 6 bases for J; bases not matched to a gene: 6. The germline V gene has CDR1 SNHLY and CDR2 FYNNEI. The CDR3 contains 13 residues.

The chain couples TRBV11-3 to TRBJ1-2; 8 nucleotides align to TRBD1. The V and J ends lost 4 bases and 5 bases, in that order; junction bases with no gene match: 9. Per the germline V gene, CDR1 is SGHNT and CDR2 is YENEEA. The CDR3 is 15 residues long. In DNA form, the CDR3 reads TGTGCCAGCAGCTCCGGACAGGGCCATATTTATGGCTACACCTTC. The encoded protein is CASSSGQGHIYGYTF.

The rearrangement uses TRBV12-5 and TRBJ2-5; 16 nucleotides align to TRBD2. Germline V gene data show CDR1 as LGHNT and CDR2 as FRNRAP. The V and J ends lost 5 bases and 5 bases, in that order; junction bases with no gene match: 8. The CDR3 consists of 17 residues. CDR3 region: CASGPAGLAGGPETQYF. CDR3 coding DNA: TGTGCTAGTGGTCCCGCGGGACTAGCGGGGGGGCCGGAGACCCAGTACTTC.

This chain uses TRBV7-6 with TRBJ1-4, with 10 nucleotides matching TRBD1. Germline CDR1 SGHVS, CDR2 FNYEAQ. The CDR3 extends over 21 amino acids. J gave up 4 bases and V 0 bases, and 17 bases lay outside the gene matches. In DNA, the CDR3 is TGTGCCAGCAGCTTAGCAGCACCGGGACAGGGGCCGGGGAGATTTAATGAAAAACTGTTTTTT. Translation gives CASSLAAPGQGPGRFNEKLFF.

The chain carries TRBV5-6 and TRBJ2-1, with a tentative D call TRBD2 (7 bases). Trimming shortened V by 0 bases and J by 8 bases, and 21 bases separated the two germline ends. CDR3 size: 17 residues. CDR1 is SGHDT, CDR2 YYEEEE, per germline. The DNA of the CDR3 is TGTGCCAGCAGCTTGGATGGGATAGGGGGGGCTTTTTATGAGCAGTTCTTC. Amino acid sequence: CASSLDGIGGAFYEQFF.

This chain joins TRBV29-1 and TRBJ2-3; D call uncertain. Between the trimmed V and J ends, which lost 1 base and 2 bases, there was a span of 7 bases. This CDR3 has 13 amino acids. CDR1 and CDR2 from the germline V gene are SQVTM and ANQGSEA. The CDR3 is CSVEGRNTDTQYF. CDR3 bases: TGCAGCGTTGAAGGGCGGAACACAGATACGCAGTATTTT.

The chain links TRBV2 to TRBJ1-5; possibly TRBD1 for D (6 bases). The V gene's germline CDR1 is SNHLY and CDR2 FYNNEI. The CDR3 loop spans 13 amino acids. The V gene lost 3 bases and the J gene lost 4 bases, with 7 bases spanning the gap. CDR3 coding DNA: TGTGCCAGCAGTGACAGGGGTAATCAGCCCCAGCATTTT. Protein sequence: CASSDRGNQPQHF.